The rows below give T cell receptor beta chains drawn from one sample of a study of vaccination and CD4 T cells after COVID-19. Antigens for these TCRs are unknown. From the PCR reads, TCRdb called clonotypes with MiXCR, one entry per CDR3 protein. The sample lists roughly 4,200 distinct CDR3 sequences, about 27% occurring once. The sample comprised CD4+ T cells from blood, cultured in vitro. The receptors were sampled from a human donor who had recovered from COVID-19. The CDR3 runs from the conserved cysteine through the conserved F or W. A D gene is named only where the DNA matches it firmly. Clone size, where shown, is once, few, many, or a class for clones that have expanded.

clone size | J gene | V gene | D gene | CDR3 length | CDR3 DNA | CDR3 protein
. | TRBJ1-3 | TRBV12-3/TRBV12-4 | . | 15 | TGTGCCAGCAGCTCTCCTTTGGCAGGAGGAAACACCATATATTTT | CASSSPLAGGNTIYF
few | TRBJ2-1 | TRBV20-1 | TRBD2 | 17 | TGCAGTGCTAGCAGAGCGGGGGGGGCCCTTTCGGACAATGAGCAGTTCTTC | CSASRAGGALSDNEQFF
. | TRBJ2-7 | TRBV6-2/TRBV6-3 | . | 11 | TGTGCCAGAGGGGGACACCACGAGCAGTACTTC | CARGGHHEQYF
few | TRBJ2-5 | TRBV6-1 | . | 14 | TGTGCCAGCAGTGAGGTGGCTAGCCAAGAGACCCAGTACTTC | CASSEVASQETQYF
. | TRBJ2-2 | TRBV4-2 | TRBD2 | 15 | TGTGCCAGCAGCCAGGAGAGGACTAGCCCCGGGGAGCTGTTTTTT | CASSQERTSPGELFF
. | TRBJ1-3 | TRBV14 | . | 14 | TGTGCCAGCAGCAGCTGGATCCCTGGGGACACCATATATTTT | CASSSWIPGDTIYF
medium-sized | TRBJ2-1 | TRBV2 | . | 13 | TGTGCCAGCAAGGGCAGGACTTACAATGAGCAGTTCTTC | CASKGRTYNEQFF
. | TRBJ1-2 | TRBV6-2/TRBV6-3 | . | 17 | TGTGCCAGCAGTTACTCGAGGGGATCCGGGGGCACCTATGGCTACACCTTC | CASSYSRGSGGTYGYTF
few | TRBJ1-1 | TRBV29-1 | . | 14 | TGCAGCGTTGAAATTGGGCAGGGGATCTCTGAAGCTTTCTTT | CSVEIGQGISEAFF
few | TRBJ2-2 | TRBV18 | TRBD1 | 15 | TGTGCCAGCTCTCCGACAGGGGCGAACACCGGGGAGCTGTTTTTT | CASSPTGANTGELFF
few | TRBJ1-2 | TRBV6-5 | TRBD1 | 16 | TGTGCCAGCAGTTACTCTGGGGCAGGGGGCTCCTATGGCTACACCTTC | CASSYSGAGGSYGYTF
few | TRBJ1-6 | TRBV6-5 | . | 17 | TGTGCCAGCAGTTACTTGTCGCGGGGGGATCGTAATTCACCCCTCCACTTT | CASSYLSRGDRNSPLHF
few | TRBJ1-2 | TRBV2 | TRBD1 | 16 | TGTGCCAGCAGTGAATTAAGAGGACAGGGAATCTATGGCTACACCTTC | CASSELRGQGIYGYTF
few | TRBJ2-1 | TRBV20-1 | TRBD2 | 14 | TGCAGTGCCTTCGGGGCGGGGGTCCACAATGAGCAGTTCTTC | CSAFGAGVHNEQFF
. | TRBJ2-2 | TRBV24-1 | TRBD2 | 17 | TGTGCCACCAGTGATACCCGGGAGGGAGGGGACACCGGGGAGCTGTTTTTT | CATSDTREGGDTGELFF
few | TRBJ1-1 | TRBV6-1 | TRBD1 | 13 | TGTGCCAGCAGTCCGGACAGGCTCACTGAAGCTTTCTTT | CASSPDRLTEAFF
few | TRBJ1-6 | TRBV5-1 | . | 14 | TGCGCCAGCAGCTTGGCGGGCCAGACCAACGCCCTCCACTTT | CASSLAGQTNALHF